This section outlines one T cell receptor beta chain sequence together with its context. Its antigen is not identified. This sample was taken from a study of cytomegalovirus exposure and HLA in healthy donors. Study context: Genetic ancestry analysis placed around 76% of the roughly 400 donors that were genotyped in the Caucasian-associated cluster. Points from the study as a whole: Reportedly, a later analysis found an Asian-associated ancestry cluster had fewer N-insertions than the approximately 700-donor mean. The study put roughly 160 TCR beta chains on its list as cytomegalovirus-associated.

Whereas donors were nominally healthy upon sampling, unrecorded immune exposures were probable. Amplification used 60 Vbeta primers and 13 Jbeta primers. Produced via immunoSEQ multiplex PCR; TCRdb's table is partial and in-frame only. The data show under 250,000 clones, approximately 80% seen once. The sequence came from a boy between 2 and 10 years old in good health and CMV-seronegative. The sequenced sample was PBMCs.

Here the CDR3 reads CASSHEPTGNTEAFF. The CDR3 bases are TGTGCCAGCAGCCACGAGCCCACGGGGAACACTGAAGCTTTCTTT. The chain joins TRBV27 to TRBJ1-1; D uncertain. Germline assignment: CDR1 MNHEY and CDR2 SMNVEV (reference sequence). Trimming cost V 6 bases and J 1 base, with 15 bases left between them. The CDR3 spans 15 residues.